The source of this TCR beta chain is a study of T cell repertoires in cytomegalovirus infection. Study-level findings and limits: People with CMV and the relevant HLA were identified by cumulative public TCR beta family frequency.

Points on this clonotype: Its antigen remains unknown.

TCRdb called the reads again in MiXCR, with one record for every CDR3 protein. The sample lists about 530,000 distinct CDR3 sequences, 26% seen once, with around 13% in the top ten. The CDR3 length is 13 residues. Trimming removed 3 bases from V and 8 bases from J, with 16 bases in between. Germline V gene data show CDR1 as DFQATT and CDR2 as SNEGSKA (reference sequence). The origin of this receptor is a human donor in good health (CMV status not recorded). Some clones in this sample may be carry-over from other donors' samples. The chain recombines TRBV20-1 with TRBJ1-2; the D gene is possibly TRBD1 (5 bases). Sequencing input: PBMCs. DNA of the CDR3: TGCAGTGCTAGGGTCCAGGGAAGCCGGGGCTACACCTTC. Amino acids: CSARVQGSRGYTF.